This TCR beta chain stems from a study of cytomegalovirus exposure and HLA in healthy donors. Study-wide findings and caveats: According to a subsequent analysis, TCR clusters identified in the first cohort showed a tendency to co-occur across the 120 or so validation repertoires. Roughly 170 TCR beta chains were listed as cytomegalovirus-associated. Reports credit the classifier with highly specific, highly sensitive diagnosis of cytomegalovirus status. Rare TCR sequences predominated, though certain public TCRs were found in many donors.

A single count supports this clone. Its antigen remains unidentified. Here immunoSEQ multiplex PCR was the method, and the copy in TCRdb shows in-frame clones only, minus some. This sample has under 100,000 clones, with 95% to 98% found just once. J lost 5 bases, V lost 3 bases, and 20 bases had no gene match. This CDR3 has 21 amino acids. Germline values: CDR1 LNHDA, CDR2 SQIVND (reference sequence). The material sequenced was PBMCs. This TCR was sampled from a man in his late teens or twenties in good health and CMV-seronegative. J is TRBJ2-1 and V is TRBV19, with TRBD2 identical over 12 bases. The CDR3, as DNA: TGTGCCAGTAGTATTGGTCGGGGTGGGGGGCGCGGGACTAGCGGGCACAATGAGCAGTTCTTC. Amino acid sequence: CASSIGRGGGRGTSGHNEQFF. Complete variable domain (other parts from reference TRBV19 and TRBJ2-1): DGGITQSPKYLFRKEGQNVTLSCEQNLNHDAMYWYRQDPGQGLRLIYYSQIVNDFQKGDIAEGYSVSREKKESFPLTVTSAQKNPTAFYLCASSIGRGGGRGTSGHNEQFFGPGTRLTVL.